Presented here are 27 T cell receptor beta chains from one specimen sequenced in a study of T cell repertoires in cytomegalovirus infection. TCRdb processed the reads anew with MiXCR; each CDR3 protein has one entry. The profile shows 400,000 to 550,000 distinct CDR3 sequences, about 10% of them singletons. The sample taken for sequencing was PBMCs. The receptors here all came from a human donor in good health (CMV status not recorded). Some clones in this sample may be carry-over from other donors' samples.

This clonotype was seen repeatedly, ten times or more. This sequence joins TRBV20-1 and TRBJ1-6; D is possibly TRBD1 (5 bases). This CDR3 has 15 amino acids. Germline CDR1 DFQATT, CDR2 SNEGSKA (reference sequence). DNA of the CDR3: TGCAGGGGAGAATCGACAGCAGACCGTAATTCACCCCTCCACTTT. Protein sequence: CRGESTADRNSPLHF.

V is TRBV29-1 and J is TRBJ1-2; 9 bases are a match to TRBD1. This CDR3 contains 14 residues. Germline V CDR1 and CDR2: SQVTM, ANQGSEA. The trim removed 4 bases at V and 5 bases at J, leaving 8 bases unmatched. CDR3 in DNA: TGCAGCGTTGGCTTCCGGACAGGGGTTTATGGCTACACCTTC. Translation: CSVGFRTGVYGYTF.

In its sample, this clonotype was seen many times. The CDR3 sequence: CASSLGKVNYGYTF. The CDR3 DNA follows: TGTGCCAGCAGCTTGGGGAAGGTTAACTATGGCTACACCTTC. This chain links TRBV5-4 with TRBJ1-2; D call uncertain. Looked up from germline, CDR1 is SGHNT and CDR2 is YYREEE (reference sequence). CDR3 length: 14 residues. V was trimmed by 0 bases and J by 1 base, leaving 7 bases between them.

This clonotype appeared many times. The V call is TRBV7-2, the J call TRBJ1-4, with D tentatively TRBD1 (5 bases). Germline V gives CDR1 SGHTA, CDR2 FQGNSA. The V and J ends lost 5 bases and 7 bases respectively, with 17 bases between them. There are 15 residues in the CDR3. CDR3 in DNA: TGTGCCAGCAGCCCCGGGACTCACTCTGGTGAAAAACTGTTTTTT. Translated, it gives CASSPGTHSGEKLFF.

The V call is TRBV3-1, the J call TRBJ2-2; D is unresolved. The V and J ends lost 0 bases and 9 bases respectively, with 14 bases between them. CDR3 length: 15 amino acids. The germline CDR1 and CDR2 sequences are LGHDT and YNNKEL (reference sequence). This chain's CDR3 is CASSQDRRINRELFF. The CDR3 DNA reads as TGTGCCAGCAGCCAAGATCGACGGATAAACCGGGAGCTGTTTTTT.

This clonotype was seen at least ten times. This rearrangement joins TRBV7-9 to TRBJ2-1; D perhaps matches TRBD1 (5 bases). The CDR3 covers 15 residues. Germline CDR1 SEHNR, CDR2 FQNEAQ (reference sequence). Trimming cost V 2 bases and J 4 bases, with 12 bases left between them. CDR3: CASSLMAGKYNEQFF. In DNA form, the CDR3 reads TGTGCCAGCAGCTTAATGGCAGGGAAATACAATGAGCAGTTCTTC.

This clonotype was seen repeatedly, ten times or more. V is TRBV7-3 and J is TRBJ2-1, with 13 positions matching TRBD2. Germline values: CDR1 SGHTA, CDR2 FQGTGA. V lost 5 bases and J lost 7; bases outside the gene matches: 5. There are 15 residues in the CDR3. The CDR3 reads CASSPGLAGMNEQFF. The CDR3, as DNA: TGTGCCAGCAGCCCGGGACTAGCGGGAATGAATGAGCAGTTCTTC.

Notes on this clonotype: One base away lies a much larger clone, so this may be a sequencing read error. This chain joins TRBV19 and TRBJ1-5; D is uncertain. The CDR3 is made up of 16 amino acids. V was pared by 7 bases and J by 0 bases, with 16 bases between. The V gene's germline CDR1 is LNHDA and CDR2 SQIVND (reference sequence). The CDR3 nucleotides are TGTGCCAGTATTCAGCGACGAGAAATTAGCAATCAGCCCCAGCATTTT. Translation: CASIQRREISNQPQHF.

This clonotype was recorded at least ten times. J is TRBJ1-5 and V is TRBV19, with 10 bases fitting TRBD1. Germline loops: CDR1 LNHDA, CDR2 SQIVND (reference sequence). V shed 3 bases and J 7 bases; nucleotides not matched to a gene: 6. The CDR3 sequence is 15 residues long. The CDR3: CASSIGQGVGQPQHF. In DNA form, the CDR3 reads TGTGCCAGTAGTATCGGACAGGGGGTAGGACAGCCCCAGCATTTT. Using reference TRBV19 and TRBJ1-5 for the parts outside the CDR3, the full variable domain is DGGITQSPKYLFRKEGQNVTLSCEQNLNHDAMYWYRQDPGQGLRLIYYSQIVNDFQKGDIAEGYSVSREKKESFPLTVTSAQKNPTAFYLCASSIGQGVGQPQHFGDGTRLSIL.

This clonotype was counted many times. This chain connects TRBV12-3 or TRBV12-4 to TRBJ1-1, with D possibly TRBD1 on 5 matching bases. The CDR3 has 15 amino acids. The germline V and J ends were trimmed by 5 bases and 0 bases, with 13 bases remaining between them. Here the CDR3 DNA reads TGTGCCAGCAGTCCTTTCGGGGCCATGAACACTGAAGCTTTCTTT. Translated: CASSPFGAMNTEAFF.

Details on this clonotype: The junction differs from germline at one of its ends, possibly a read error. The rearrangement links TRBV7-9 to TRBJ2-1; 8 bases are a match to TRBD1. The CDR3 runs 13 residues. Germline loops: CDR1 SEHNR, CDR2 FQNEAQ (reference sequence). CDR3 sequence: CASSSDRDNERFF. The CDR3 region has the DNA TGTGCCAGCAGCTCGGACAGGGACAATGAGCGGTTCTTC. Supplemented by reference TRBV7-9 and TRBJ2-1, the full variable domain reads DTGVSQNPRHKITKRGQNVTFRCDPISEHNRLYWYRQTLGQGPEFLTYFQNEAQLEKSRLLSDRFSAERPKGSFSTLEIQRTEQGDSAMYLCASSSDRDNERFFGPGTRLTVL.

This clonotype has at least ten counts. The chain links TRBV7-9 to TRBJ1-4; no definite D call. The germline CDR1 and CDR2 sequences are SEHNR and FQNEAQ (reference sequence). CDR3 length: 12 residues. V lost 5 bases to trimming and J lost 10 bases, with 11 bases between them. CDR3 sequence reads: CASSPSSGKLFF. Written as DNA, the CDR3 is TGTGCCAGCAGCCCGAGCAGTGGAAAACTGTTTTTT.

The J gene is TRBJ2-7, the V gene TRBV5-6; D might be TRBD1 (6 bases). The CDR3 is made up of 15 amino acids. The ends were cut back, 6 bases at V and 0 bases at J, with 16 bases in the middle. The germline V gene has CDR1 SGHDT and CDR2 YYEEEE. CDR3: CASTQGRRTSYEQYF. CDR3 bases: TGTGCCAGCACCCAGGGGCGTCGGACCTCCTACGAGCAGTACTTC.

This clonotype came up many times. The genes are TRBV28 and TRBJ1-1; TRBD1 is a possible D gene (6 bases). Looked up from germline, CDR1 is MDHEN and CDR2 is SYDVKM. The ends were cut back, 5 bases at V and 1 base at J, with 14 bases in the middle. This CDR3 spans 15 amino acids. The CDR3 sequence: CASSAHRAPNTEAFF. CDR3 nucleotides: TGTGCCAGCAGTGCGCACAGGGCACCGAACACTGAAGCTTTCTTT. Variable domain in full (rest from reference TRBV28 and TRBJ1-1): DVKVTQSSRYLVKRTGEKVFLECVQDMDHENMFWYRQDPGLGLRLIYFSYDVKMKEKGDIPEGYSVSREKKERFSLILESASTNQTSMYLCASSAHRAPNTEAFFGQGTRLTVV.

In regard to this clonotype: This clone may be a read error of a much larger clone one base away. This chain connects TRBV14 to TRBJ2-7; D is perhaps TRBD1 or TRBD2 (5 bases each). The V gene's germline CDR1 is SGHDN and CDR2 FVKESK. This CDR3 is built from 14 residues. The CDR3 coding sequence is TGTGCCAGCAGCCCCGAGGGGCTCTACTACGACCAGTACTTC. This encodes CASSPEGLYYDQYF.

The V call is TRBV10-3, the J call TRBJ2-3; D is possibly TRBD2 (6 bases). CDR3 length equals 14 residues. CDR1 and CDR2 from the germline V gene are ENHRY and SYGVKD. V was clipped by 0 bases and J by 6 bases, with 10 bases between them. CDR3 sequence: CAISESSGSDTQYF. The DNA for the CDR3 is TGTGCCATCAGTGAGTCGAGCGGGTCCGATACGCAGTATTTT.

The chain uses TRBV7-9 and TRBJ1-2, with TRBD1 identical over 9 bases. The V and J ends lost 5 bases and 8 bases, in that order; junction bases with no gene match: 9. The CDR3 is 14 residues long. CDR1 is SEHNR and CDR2 is FQNEAQ in the germline V gene (reference sequence). CDR3: CASSEWDRVDGYTF. CDR3 DNA: TGTGCCAGCAGCGAATGGGACAGGGTAGACGGCTACACCTTC.

The J gene is TRBJ2-1, the V gene TRBV20-1; TRBD2 agrees at 7 bases. CDR1 DFQATT and CDR2 SNEGSKA come from the germline V gene (reference sequence). CDR3 length: 16 residues. J gave up 0 bases and V 5 bases, and 10 bases lay outside the gene matches. CDR3 in DNA: TGCAGTGCTTGCCAGCGGGGACCGAGCTCCTACAATGAGCAGTTCTTC. This translates into CSACQRGPSSYNEQFF.

This clonotype was counted many times. The J gene is TRBJ2-2, the V gene TRBV5-5, with 8 bases fitting TRBD1. The V gene end was trimmed by 4 bases and the J gene end by 5 bases; junction bases not matched to a gene: 7. This CDR3 contains 15 residues. The V gene's germline CDR1 is SGHKS and CDR2 YYEKEE (reference sequence). The CDR3 here is CASSRDRMETGELFF. The DNA of the CDR3 is TGTGCCAGCAGCAGGGACAGGATGGAGACCGGGGAGCTGTTTTTT.

This clonotype was seen many times. V usage is TRBV2 and J usage is TRBJ1-2; D is unclear. The germline V gene encodes CDR1 SNHLY and CDR2 FYNNEI. The CDR3 length is 13 residues. V lost 2 bases, J lost 4 bases, and 8 bases lay in between. CDR3 residues: CASSERHPYGYTF. DNA for the CDR3: TGTGCCAGCAGTGAACGGCATCCCTATGGCTACACCTTC.

This clonotype was seen repeatedly, ten times or more. This chain joins TRBV12-3 or TRBV12-4 and TRBJ2-4; the D gene could be TRBD1 or TRBD2 (7 bases each). The germline V and J ends were trimmed by 6 bases and 4 bases, with 31 bases remaining between them. The CDR3 sequence is 20 residues long. The CDR3 DNA reads as TGTGCCAGCAGCCCGCGCCTCGGGACAGCTAGGGGGGGGATGAAAAACATTCAGTACTTC. Translating it yields CASSPRLGTARGGMKNIQYF.

At least ten counts were recorded for this clonotype. The rearrangement joins TRBV7-3 to TRBJ2-7; weak D call: TRBD2 (6 bases). Germline lookup yields CDR1 SGHTA and CDR2 FQGTGA. This CDR3 contains 14 residues. The V end lost 5 bases, the J end lost 1 base, and 12 bases lay between the germline ends. The CDR3 reads CASSPSSDSYEQYF. The CDR3, as DNA: TGTGCCAGCAGCCCCTCTAGCGATTCCTACGAGCAGTACTTC. The full variable domain, its missing parts supplied by reference TRBV7-3 and TRBJ2-7, is GAGVSQTPSNKVTEKGKYVELRCDPISGHTALYWYRQSLGQGPEFLIYFQGTGAADDSGLPNDRFFAVRPEGSVSTLKIQRTERGDSAVYLCASSPSSDSYEQYFGPGTRLTVT.

This clonotype was recorded many times. CDR3 DNA sequence: TGTGCCAGCAGCAGACAGGGGGTCCGGCCCCAGCATTTT. It encodes CASSRQGVRPQHF. The rearrangement joins TRBV12-3 or TRBV12-4 to TRBJ1-5, with TRBD1 identical over 9 bases. V lost 6 bases and J lost 9; bases outside the gene matches: 6. This CDR3 region has 13 residues.

This clonotype was observed a handful of times. The chain employs TRBV6-5 and TRBJ2-2; tentatively, D is TRBD2 (5 bases). The germline V and J ends were trimmed by 2 bases and 6 bases, with 10 bases remaining between them. The CDR3 totals 14 residues. CDR1 and CDR2 from the germline V gene are MNHEY and SVGAGI. CDR3 sequence: CASSYPPGAGELFF. The CDR3, as DNA: TGTGCCAGCAGTTACCCGCCCGGGGCCGGGGAGCTGTTTTTT.

This clonotype has more than one count but fewer than ten. V gene TRBV20-1 combines with J gene TRBJ2-1; 11 bases agree with TRBD2. V lost 6 bases to trimming and J lost 1 base; unmatched junction nucleotides: 5. Looked up from germline, CDR1 is DFQATT and CDR2 is SNEGSKA (reference sequence). The CDR3 runs to 15 residues. CDR3 nucleotides: TGCAGTGCACGGGGACTAGCGGTTTCCTACAATGAGCAGTTCTTC. This gives the protein CSARGLAVSYNEQFF.

This clonotype has a count of ten or more. The chain is built from TRBV11-2 and TRBJ1-1; D is perhaps TRBD1 (5 bases). This CDR3 contains 18 residues. Germline CDR1 and CDR2: SGHAT and FQNNGV. V shed 4 bases and J shed 1 base, with 22 bases lying between them. This CDR3 is CASSSLGVRFGANTEAFF. In nucleotides, the CDR3 is TGTGCCAGCAGCTCCCTCGGGGTCAGGTTCGGGGCGAACACTGAAGCTTTCTTT.

The sample holds one count of this clonotype. The chain links TRBV29-1 to TRBJ1-1; D is ambiguous. V was clipped by 3 bases and J by 7 bases, with 6 bases between them. This CDR3 has 10 residues. In germline, CDR1 is SQVTM, CDR2 ANQGSEA. CDR3 nucleotides: TGCAGCGTTGAGGACGGTGAAGCTTTCTTT. It codes for CSVEDGEAFF.